This T cell receptor beta chain was found in a study of spatial heterogeneity in lung cancer. TCRdb re-called the 5' RACE reads with MiXCR, one entry per CDR3 protein. The sample contains several thousand distinct CDR3 sequences, about 14% of which appear only once. Deletions cut 3 bases from V and 4 bases from J, with 15 bases between. The CDR3 sequence is 15 residues long. Germline loops: CDR1 MDHEN, CDR2 SYDVKM. This clonotype showed up just once. Sample time point: sample taken at primary tumor resection. 72 TRACERx patients with early, untreated non-small cell lung cancer donated samples. No cell sorting; template was whole RNA from tumor, lung tissue or PBMC.

This receptor was obtained from a male donor with early-stage non-small cell lung cancer. Source: normal lung tissue next to the tumor, taken at surgery. The chain has TRBV28 and TRBJ2-5; D is perhaps TRBD2 (5 bases). The chain's CDR3 is CASSLSGGPRETQYF. Written as DNA, the CDR3 is TGTGCCAGCAGTTTGAGTGGCGGGCCGCGAGAGACCCAGTACTTC.